The subject of this entry is one T cell receptor (beta chain). Its specificity is not known. These data originate in a study of OX40 agonist ivuxolimab in advanced cancers. Study results and caveats: CD4+ and CD8+ T cells in blood underwent clonal expansion by week 6 at 0.1 to 3.0 mg/kg.

The method was immunoSEQ multiplex PCR; TCRdb's version includes in-frame clones alone and lacks a portion of them. The profile shows tens of thousands of clones, roughly 80% of them singletons. The V end lost 2 bases, the J end lost 10 bases, and 20 bases lay between the germline ends. Germline CDR1 SEHNR, CDR2 FQNEAQ (reference sequence). The CDR3 is 15 amino acids. The source of this sequence is an adult with an advanced solid tumor such as melanoma, head and neck, liver or kidney cancer. The input for sequencing was CD4+ or CD8+ T cells sorted from blood, taken in a trial of the OX40 agonist ivuxolimab. V is TRBV7-9 and J is TRBJ1-1; the D gene is possibly TRBD1 (5 bases). The CDR3 DNA reads TGTGCCAGCAGCTTAAGCCTCCGGGGCCCGGGAGGAGCTTTCTTT. Protein sequence: CASSLSLRGPGGAFF.